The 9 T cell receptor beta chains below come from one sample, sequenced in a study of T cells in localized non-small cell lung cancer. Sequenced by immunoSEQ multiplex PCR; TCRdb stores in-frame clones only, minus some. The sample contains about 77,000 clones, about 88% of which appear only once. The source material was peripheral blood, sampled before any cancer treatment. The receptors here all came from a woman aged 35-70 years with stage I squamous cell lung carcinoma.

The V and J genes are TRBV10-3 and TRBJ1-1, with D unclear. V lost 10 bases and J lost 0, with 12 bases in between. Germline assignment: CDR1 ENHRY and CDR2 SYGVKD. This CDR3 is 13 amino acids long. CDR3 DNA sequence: TGTGCCAGCCACTACGGGGTGAACACTGAAGCTTTCTTT. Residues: CASHYGVNTEAFF.

The CDR3 reads CASSTARSGTSRDSYEQYF. DNA for the CDR3: TGTGCCAGCAGCACTGCCCGATCCGGGACTAGCCGAGACTCCTACGAGCAGTACTTC. The chain recombines TRBV7-8 with TRBJ2-7; TRBD2 aligns across 9 bases. The CDR3 has 19 amino acids. V gave up 5 bases and J gave up 0 bases; unmatched junction bases: 17. CDR1 and CDR2 (germline): SGHVS, FQNEAQ.

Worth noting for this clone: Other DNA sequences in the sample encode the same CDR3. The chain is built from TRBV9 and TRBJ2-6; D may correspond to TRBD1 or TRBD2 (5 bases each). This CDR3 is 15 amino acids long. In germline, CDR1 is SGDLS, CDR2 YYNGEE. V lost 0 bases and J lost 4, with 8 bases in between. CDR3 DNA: TGTGCCAGCAGCGTAGCCGGGGCCGGGGCCAACGTCCTGACTTTC. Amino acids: CASSVAGAGANVLTF.

In nucleotides, the CDR3 is TGCGCCAGCAGCTCCTCCCCCAGGGGGCCGGCAGATACGCAGTATTTT. It codes for CASSSSPRGPADTQYF. The V gene is TRBV5-1, the J gene TRBJ2-3; 8 nucleotides line up with TRBD1. V dropped 3 bases and J dropped 4; count of bases not matched to a gene: 10. From germline, CDR1 is SGHRS and CDR2 YFSETQ. The CDR3 consists of 16 residues.

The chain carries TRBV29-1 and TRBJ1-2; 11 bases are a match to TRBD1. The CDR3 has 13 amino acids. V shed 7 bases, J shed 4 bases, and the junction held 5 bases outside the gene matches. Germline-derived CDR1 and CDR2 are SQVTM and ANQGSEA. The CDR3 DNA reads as TGCAGCGCCGGGGGGACAGGGGGCTATGGCTACACCTTC. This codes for CSAGGTGGYGYTF.

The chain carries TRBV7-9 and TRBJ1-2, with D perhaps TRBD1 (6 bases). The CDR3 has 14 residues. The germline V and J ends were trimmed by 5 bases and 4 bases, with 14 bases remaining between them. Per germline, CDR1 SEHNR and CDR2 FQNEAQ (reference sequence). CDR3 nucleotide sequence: TGTGCCAGCAGCGGACAGCTCGATTTCTATGGCTACACCTTC. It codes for CASSGQLDFYGYTF. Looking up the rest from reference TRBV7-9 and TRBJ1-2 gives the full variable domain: DTGVSQNPRHKITKRGQNVTFRCDPISEHNRLYWYRQTLGQGPEFLTYFQNEAQLEKSRLLSDRFSAERPKGSFSTLEIQRTEQGDSAMYLCASSGQLDFYGYTFGSGTRLTVV.

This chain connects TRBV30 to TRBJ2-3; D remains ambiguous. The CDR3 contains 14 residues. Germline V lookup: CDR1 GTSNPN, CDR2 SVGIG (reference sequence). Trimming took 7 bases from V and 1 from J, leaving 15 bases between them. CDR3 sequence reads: CASGAPAGTDTQYF. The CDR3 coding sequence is TGTGCCTCTGGAGCCCCCGCGGGCACAGATACGCAGTATTTT.

CDR3 sequence reads: CASSETSGVETQYF. In nucleotides, the CDR3 is TGTGCCAGCAGTGAGACTAGCGGGGTGGAGACCCAGTACTTC. The genes are TRBV2 and TRBJ2-5; 11 bases are shared with TRBD2. This CDR3 has 14 residues. Trimming removed 3 bases from V and 5 bases from J; junction bases left unmatched: 2. Germline V gene lookup returns CDR1 SNHLY and CDR2 FYNNEI.

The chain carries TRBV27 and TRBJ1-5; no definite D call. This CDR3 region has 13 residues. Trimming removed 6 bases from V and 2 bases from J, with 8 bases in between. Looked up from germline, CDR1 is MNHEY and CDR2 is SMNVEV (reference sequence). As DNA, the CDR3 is TGTGCCAGCAGCAAACGCGGCAATCAGCCCCAGCATTTT. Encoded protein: CASSKRGNQPQHF.